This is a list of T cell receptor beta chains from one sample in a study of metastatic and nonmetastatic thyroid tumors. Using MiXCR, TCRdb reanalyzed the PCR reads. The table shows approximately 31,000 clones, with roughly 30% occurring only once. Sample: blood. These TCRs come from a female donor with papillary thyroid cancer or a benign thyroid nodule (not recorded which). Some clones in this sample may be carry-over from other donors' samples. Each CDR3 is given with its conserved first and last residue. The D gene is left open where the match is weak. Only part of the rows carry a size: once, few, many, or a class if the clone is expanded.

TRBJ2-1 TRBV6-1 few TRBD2 CASKTGGGEQFF TGTGCCAGCAAAACGGGCGGGGGTGAGCAGTTCTTC
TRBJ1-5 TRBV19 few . CASWKGGNQPQHF TGTGCCAGTTGGAAGGGTGGAAATCAGCCCCAGCATTTT
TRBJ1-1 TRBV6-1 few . CASRVDGHVNTEAFF TGTGCCAGCAGGGTAGACGGGCATGTGAACACTGAAGCTTTCTTT
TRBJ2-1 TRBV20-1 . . CSPGSRGYNEQFF TGCAGTCCAGGATCCCGAGGGTACAATGAGCAGTTCTTC
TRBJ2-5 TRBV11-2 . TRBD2 CASTRSASGVGETQYF TGTGCCAGCACCCGATCGGCTAGCGGGGTTGGGGAGACCCAGTACTTC
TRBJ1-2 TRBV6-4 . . CASSYGGTDTF TGTGCCAGCAGTTACGGGGGGACCGACACCTTC
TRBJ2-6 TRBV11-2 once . CASSPLWRGGANVLTF TGTGCCAGCAGCCCCCTTTGGAGGGGTGGGGCCAACGTCCTGACTTTC
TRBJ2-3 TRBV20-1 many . CSARDPLGGETDTQYF TGCAGTGCTAGAGATCCCCTAGGGGGAGAGACAGATACGCAGTATTTT
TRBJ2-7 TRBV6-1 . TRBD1 CASSERGRVHEQYF TGTGCCAGCAGTGAAAGGGGGCGGGTTCACGAGCAGTACTTC
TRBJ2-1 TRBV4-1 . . CASSQQGSGEQFF TGCGCCAGCAGCCAACAGGGTTCCGGTGAGCAGTTCTTC
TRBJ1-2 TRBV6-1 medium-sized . CASIQSGYSAGYTF TGTGCCAGCATCCAAAGTGGATACTCGGCTGGCTACACCTTC
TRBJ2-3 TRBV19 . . CASMAGDHTQYF TGTGCCAGTATGGCAGGGGACCATACGCAGTATTTT
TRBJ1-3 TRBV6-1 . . CASSGTGNSGNTIYF TGTGCCAGCAGCGGGACGGGAAACTCTGGAAACACCATATATTTT
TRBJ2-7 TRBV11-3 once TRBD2 CASTGRGTSGNEQYF TGTGCCAGCACAGGCAGGGGGACTAGCGGGAACGAGCAGTACTTC
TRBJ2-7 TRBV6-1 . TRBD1 CASTNTGTGREQYF TGTGCCAGCACCAACACCGGGACAGGCCGGGAGCAGTACTTC
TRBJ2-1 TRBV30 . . CAWTLGLRRFF TGTGCCTGGACCCTGGGCCTTAGGCGGTTCTTC
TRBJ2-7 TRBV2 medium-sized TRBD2 CASRVAGGSYEQYF TGTGCCAGCAGGGTTGCGGGAGGTTCCTACGAGCAGTACTTC
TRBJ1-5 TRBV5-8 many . CASIPVGDQPQHF TGTGCCAGCATCCCGGTGGGGGACCAGCCCCAGCATTTT
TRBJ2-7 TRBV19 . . CASRHTGYHEQCF TGTGCCAGTAGACACACAGGGTACCACGAGCAGTGCTTC
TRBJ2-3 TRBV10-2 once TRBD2 CASINELAGRKISTDTQYF TGCGCCAGCATCAATGAATTAGCGGGACGGAAAATAAGCACAGATACGCAGTATTTT
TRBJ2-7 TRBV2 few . CASLPGLRDPEQYF TGTGCCAGTCTTCCGGGACTTCGGGATCCCGAGCAGTACTTC
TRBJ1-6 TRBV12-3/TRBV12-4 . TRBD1 CASSQNRGRTPLHF TGTGCCAGCAGTCAGAACAGGGGGCGGACACCCCTCCACTTT
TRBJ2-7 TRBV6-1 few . CASTPGKTSPYEQYF TGTGCCAGCACCCCGGGGAAAACTTCACCCTACGAGCAGTACTTC
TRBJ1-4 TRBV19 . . CASSPGQLSTNEKLFF TGTGCCAGTAGTCCCGGACAGCTTTCAACTAATGAAAAACTGTTTTTT
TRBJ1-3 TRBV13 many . CASSTRRSGVGNTIYF TGTGCCAGCAGCACCCGACGGTCGGGAGTGGGAAACACCATATATTTT
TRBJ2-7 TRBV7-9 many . CASSFPRDDFYEQYF TGTGCCAGCAGCTTCCCAAGGGACGATTTCTACGAGCAGTACTTC
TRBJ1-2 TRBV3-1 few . CASRHRDNYGYTF TGTGCCAGCAGACACAGGGATAACTATGGCTACACCTTC
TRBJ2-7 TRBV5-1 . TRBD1 CASSLGAGGSYEQYF TGCGCCAGCAGCTTGGGTGCAGGGGGCTCCTACGAGCAGTACTTC
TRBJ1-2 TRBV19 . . CASRLDETNYGYTF TGTGCCAGTAGGTTGGACGAAACTAACTATGGCTACACCTTC
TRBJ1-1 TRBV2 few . CASSGTVLNTEAFF TGTGCCAGCAGTGGGACAGTGCTGAACACTGAAGCTTTCTTT
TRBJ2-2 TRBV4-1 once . CASSQNAGELFF TGCGCCAGCAGCCAAAATGCCGGGGAGCTGTTTTTT
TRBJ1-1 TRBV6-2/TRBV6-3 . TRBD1 CASSSGQGSTEAFF TGTGCCAGCAGTTCGGGACAGGGTAGCACTGAAGCTTTCTTT
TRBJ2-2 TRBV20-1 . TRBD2 CSAEPPSGTSGRSGELFF TGCAGTGCTGAGCCCCCCTCCGGGACTAGCGGGAGGTCGGGGGAGCTGTTTTTT
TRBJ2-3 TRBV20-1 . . CSARDRAGLSTDTQYF TGCAGTGCTAGAGATCGGGCGGGTCTTAGCACAGATACGCAGTATTTT
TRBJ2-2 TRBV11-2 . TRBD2 CASSPRIWGGSNTGELFF TGTGCCAGCAGCCCCCGGATTTGGGGGGGGTCGAACACCGGGGAGCTGTTTTTT
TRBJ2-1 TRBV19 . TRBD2 CASTLAAIYNEQFF TGTGCCAGTACACTAGCGGCCATCTACAATGAGCAGTTCTTC
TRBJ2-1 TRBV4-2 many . CASSLRGAEDNEQFF TGTGCCAGCAGCCTAAGGGGCGCGGAAGACAATGAGCAGTTCTTC
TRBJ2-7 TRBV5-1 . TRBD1 CASSLLGQGAYEQYF TGCGCCAGCAGCTTACTGGGACAGGGGGCCTACGAGCAGTACTTC
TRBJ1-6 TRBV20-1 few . CSASGTSPLHF TGCAGTGCTTCCGGGACATCACCCCTCCACTTT
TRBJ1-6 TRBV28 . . CASIGQLLSPLHF TGTGCCAGCATAGGGCAGTTACTTTCACCCCTCCACTTT
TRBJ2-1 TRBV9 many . CASSVASRVNEQFF TGTGCCAGCAGCGTAGCTTCCAGGGTTAATGAGCAGTTCTTC
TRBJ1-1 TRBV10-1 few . CASRGDTEAFF TGCGCCAGCCGGGGAGACACTGAAGCTTTCTTT
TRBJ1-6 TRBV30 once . CAWSLGADSPLHF TGTGCCTGGAGTTTGGGGGCAGATTCACCCCTCCACTTT
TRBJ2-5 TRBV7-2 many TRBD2 CASSPGGTAGYQETQYF TGTGCCAGCAGCCCGGGGGGGACTGCGGGGTACCAAGAGACCCAGTACTTC
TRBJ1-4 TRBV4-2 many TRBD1 CASSPTGGFEKLFF TGTGCCAGCAGCCCGACAGGGGGGTTTGAAAAACTGTTTTTT
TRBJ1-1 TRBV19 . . CASSIRLEGGAFF TGTGCCAGTAGTATAAGGTTGGAAGGTGGAGCTTTCTTT
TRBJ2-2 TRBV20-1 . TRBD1 CSASAQGANTGELFF TGCAGTGCTAGCGCACAGGGGGCGAACACCGGGGAGCTGTTTTTT
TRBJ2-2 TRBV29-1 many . CSVQGGSTNTGELFF TGCAGCGTGCAAGGGGGGAGCACGAACACCGGGGAGCTGTTTTTT
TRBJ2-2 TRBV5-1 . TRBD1 CASHQGARNTGELFF TGCGCCAGCCACCAGGGGGCCCGGAACACCGGGGAGCTGTTTTTT
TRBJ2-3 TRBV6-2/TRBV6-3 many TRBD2 CASSSYQLAGEVEGTQYF TGTGCCAGCAGTTCTTATCAACTAGCGGGAGAAGTAGAAGGTACGCAGTATTTT
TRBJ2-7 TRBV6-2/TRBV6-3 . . CASSSYSRVLNEQYF TGTGCCAGCAGTTCGTATTCCCGGGTGTTGAACGAGCAGTACTTC
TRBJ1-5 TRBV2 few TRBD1 CASSDRGEYQPQHF TGTGCCAGCAGCGACAGGGGTGAATATCAGCCCCAGCATTTT
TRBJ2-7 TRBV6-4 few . CAVKRGKEAYEQYF TGTGCTGTGAAAAGGGGGAAGGAAGCCTACGAGCAGTACTTC